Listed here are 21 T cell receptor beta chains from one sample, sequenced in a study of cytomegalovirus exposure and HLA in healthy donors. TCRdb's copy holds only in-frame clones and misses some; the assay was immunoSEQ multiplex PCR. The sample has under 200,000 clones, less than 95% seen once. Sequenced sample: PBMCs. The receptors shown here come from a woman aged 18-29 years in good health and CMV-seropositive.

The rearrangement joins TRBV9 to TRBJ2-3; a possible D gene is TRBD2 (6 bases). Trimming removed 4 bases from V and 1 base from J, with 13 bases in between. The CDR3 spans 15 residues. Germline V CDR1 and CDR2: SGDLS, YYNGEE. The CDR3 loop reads CASSPRDFRTDTQYF. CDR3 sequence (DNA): TGTGCCAGCAGCCCTCGGGACTTCCGCACAGATACGCAGTATTTT.

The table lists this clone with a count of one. CDR3 sequence: CASSRHEETQYF. The CDR3 coding sequence is TGCGCCAGCAGCCGACACGAGGAGACCCAGTACTTC. This sequence joins TRBV5-1 and TRBJ2-5; no firm D call. CDR1 and CDR2 from the germline V gene are SGHRS and YFSETQ. V lost 4 bases to trimming and J lost 5 bases, with 9 bases between them. The CDR3 has 12 amino acids.

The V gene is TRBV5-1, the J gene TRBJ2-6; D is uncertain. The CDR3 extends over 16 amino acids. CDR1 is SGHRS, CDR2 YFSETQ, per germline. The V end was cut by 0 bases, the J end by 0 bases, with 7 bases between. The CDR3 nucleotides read TGCGCCAGCAGCTTGGTTGGGCTCTCTGGGGCCAACGTCCTGACTTTC. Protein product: CASSLVGLSGANVLTF.

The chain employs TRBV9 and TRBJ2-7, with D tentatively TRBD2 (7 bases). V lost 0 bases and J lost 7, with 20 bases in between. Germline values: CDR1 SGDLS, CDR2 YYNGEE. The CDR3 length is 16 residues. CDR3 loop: CASSVDRGQAREEQYF. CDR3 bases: TGTGCCAGCAGCGTAGATAGGGGACAAGCGCGGGAGGAGCAGTACTTC.

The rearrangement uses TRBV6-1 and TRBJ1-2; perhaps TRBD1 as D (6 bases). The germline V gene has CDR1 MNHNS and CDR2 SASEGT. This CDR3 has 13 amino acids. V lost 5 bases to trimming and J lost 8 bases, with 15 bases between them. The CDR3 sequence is CASSPTGWEGYTF. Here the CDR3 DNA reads TGTGCCAGCAGTCCTACAGGGTGGGAGGGCTACACCTTC.

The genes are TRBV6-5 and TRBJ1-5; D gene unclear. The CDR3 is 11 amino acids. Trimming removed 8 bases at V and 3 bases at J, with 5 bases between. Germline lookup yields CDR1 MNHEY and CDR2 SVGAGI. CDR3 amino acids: CASGPNQPQHF. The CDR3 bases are TGTGCCAGCGGCCCCAATCAGCCCCAGCATTTT.

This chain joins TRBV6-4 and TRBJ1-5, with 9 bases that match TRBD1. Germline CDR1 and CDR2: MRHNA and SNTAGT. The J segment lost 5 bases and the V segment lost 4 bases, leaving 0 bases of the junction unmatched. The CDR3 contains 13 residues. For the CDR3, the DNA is TGTGCCAGCAGTGGGACAGGGGATCAGCCCCAGCATTTT. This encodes CASSGTGDQPQHF.

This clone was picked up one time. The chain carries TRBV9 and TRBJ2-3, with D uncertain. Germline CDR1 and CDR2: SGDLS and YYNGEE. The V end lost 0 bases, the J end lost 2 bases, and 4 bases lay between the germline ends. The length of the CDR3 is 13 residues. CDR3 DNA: TGTGCCAGCAGCGTAGTTCTCACAGATACGCAGTATTTT. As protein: CASSVVLTDTQYF. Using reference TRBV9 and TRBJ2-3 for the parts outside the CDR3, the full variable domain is DSGVTQTPKHLITATGQRVTLRCSPRSGDLSVYWYQQSLDQGLQFLIQYYNGEERAKGNILERFSAQQFPDLHSELNLSSLELGDSALYFCASSVVLTDTQYFGPGTRLTVL.

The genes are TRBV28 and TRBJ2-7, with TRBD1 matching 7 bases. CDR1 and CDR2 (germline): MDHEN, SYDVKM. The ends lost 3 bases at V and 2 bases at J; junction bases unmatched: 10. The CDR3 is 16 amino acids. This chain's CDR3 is CASSLRESRGPYEQYF. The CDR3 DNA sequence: TGTGCCAGCAGTTTGAGGGAATCTAGGGGGCCCTACGAGCAGTACTTC.

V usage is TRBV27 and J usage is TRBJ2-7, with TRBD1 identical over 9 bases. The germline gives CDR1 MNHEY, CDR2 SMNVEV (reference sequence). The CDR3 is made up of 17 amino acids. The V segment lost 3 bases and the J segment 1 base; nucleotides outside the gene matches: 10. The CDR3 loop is CASSFSYPGQGSYEQYF. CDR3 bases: TGTGCCAGCAGTTTCTCGTACCCGGGACAGGGTTCCTACGAGCAGTACTTC.

The CDR3 is CASSDRATTDTQYF. CDR3 nucleotide sequence: TGTGCCAGCAGCGACAGGGCGACCACAGATACGCAGTATTTT. The rearrangement joins TRBV6-5 to TRBJ2-3; TRBD1 matches at 7 bases. The CDR3 contains 14 residues. Trimming took 6 bases from V and 2 from J; bases not matched to a gene: 5. Germline assignment: CDR1 MNHEY and CDR2 SVGAGI.

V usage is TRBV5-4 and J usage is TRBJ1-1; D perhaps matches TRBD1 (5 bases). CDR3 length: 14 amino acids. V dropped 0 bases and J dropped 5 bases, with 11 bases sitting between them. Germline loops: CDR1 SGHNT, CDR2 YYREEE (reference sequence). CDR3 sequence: CASSLGQGGTEAFF. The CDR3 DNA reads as TGTGCCAGCAGCTTGGGTCAGGGAGGAACTGAAGCTTTCTTT.

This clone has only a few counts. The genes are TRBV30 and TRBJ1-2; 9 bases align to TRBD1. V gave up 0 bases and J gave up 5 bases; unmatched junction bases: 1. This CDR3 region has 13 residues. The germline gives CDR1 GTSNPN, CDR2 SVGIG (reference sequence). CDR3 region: CAWSVGQGYGYTF. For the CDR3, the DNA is TGTGCCTGGAGTGTGGGACAGGGATATGGCTACACCTTC.

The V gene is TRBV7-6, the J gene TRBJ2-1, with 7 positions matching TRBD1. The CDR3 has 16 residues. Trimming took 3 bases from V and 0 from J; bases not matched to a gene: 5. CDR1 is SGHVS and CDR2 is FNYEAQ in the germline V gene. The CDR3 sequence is CASSLTTGSSYNEQFF. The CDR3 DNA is TGTGCCAGCAGCTTGACGACAGGGAGCTCCTACAATGAGCAGTTCTTC.

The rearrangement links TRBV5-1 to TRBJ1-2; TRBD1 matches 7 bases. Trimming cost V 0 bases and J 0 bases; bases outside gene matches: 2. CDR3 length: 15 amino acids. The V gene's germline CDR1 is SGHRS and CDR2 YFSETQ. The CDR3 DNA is TGCGCCAGCAGCTTGGGGACAGGATCTAACTATGGCTACACCTTC. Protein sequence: CASSLGTGSNYGYTF.

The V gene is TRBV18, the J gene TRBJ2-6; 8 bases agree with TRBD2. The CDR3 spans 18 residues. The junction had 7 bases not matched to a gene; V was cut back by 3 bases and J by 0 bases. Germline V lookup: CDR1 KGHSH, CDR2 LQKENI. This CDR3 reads CASSPIGRGSSGANVLTF. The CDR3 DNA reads TGTGCCAGCTCACCTATCGGGAGGGGGAGCTCTGGGGCCAACGTCCTGACTTTC.

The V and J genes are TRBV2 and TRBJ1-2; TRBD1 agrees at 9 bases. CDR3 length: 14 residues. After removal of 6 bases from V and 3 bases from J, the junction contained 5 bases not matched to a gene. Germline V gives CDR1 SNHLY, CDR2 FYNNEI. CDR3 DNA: TGTGCCAGCAGGGGACAGGGTCAGGACTATGGCTACACCTTC. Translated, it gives CASRGQGQDYGYTF.

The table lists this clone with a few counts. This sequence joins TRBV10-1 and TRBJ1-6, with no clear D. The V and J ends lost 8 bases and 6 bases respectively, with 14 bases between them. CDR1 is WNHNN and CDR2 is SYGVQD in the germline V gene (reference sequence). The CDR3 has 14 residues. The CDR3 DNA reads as TGCGCCAGCTCCAACGGGGAGGGTAATTCACCCCTCCACTTT. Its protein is CASSNGEGNSPLHF.

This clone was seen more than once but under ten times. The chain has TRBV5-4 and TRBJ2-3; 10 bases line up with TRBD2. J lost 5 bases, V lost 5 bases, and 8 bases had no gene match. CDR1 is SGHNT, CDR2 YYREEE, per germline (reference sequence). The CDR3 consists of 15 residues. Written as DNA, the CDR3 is TGTGCCAGCAGTCCAAAGCGGGGGGGCCTAGATACGCAGTATTTT. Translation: CASSPKRGGLDTQYF.

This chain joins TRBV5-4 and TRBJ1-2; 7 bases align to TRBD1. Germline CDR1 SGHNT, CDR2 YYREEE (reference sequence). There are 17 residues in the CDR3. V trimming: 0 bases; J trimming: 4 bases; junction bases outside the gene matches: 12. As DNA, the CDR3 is TGTGCCAGCAGCTTGGGGGGCCGGCTTGCAGGGGGCTATGGCTACACCTTC. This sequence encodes CASSLGGRLAGGYGYTF. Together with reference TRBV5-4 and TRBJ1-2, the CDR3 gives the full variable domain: ETGVTQSPTHLIKTRGQQVTLRCSSQSGHNTVSWYQQALGQGPQFIFQYYREEENGRGNFPPRFSGLQFPNYSSELNVNALELDDSALYLCASSLGGRLAGGYGYTFGSGTRLTVV.

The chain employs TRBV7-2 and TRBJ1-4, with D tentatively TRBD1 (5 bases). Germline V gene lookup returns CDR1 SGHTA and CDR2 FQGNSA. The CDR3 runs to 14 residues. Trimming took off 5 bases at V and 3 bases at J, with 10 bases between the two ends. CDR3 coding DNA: TGTGCCAGCAGCGCCGACAGTGCTAATGAAAAACTGTTTTTT. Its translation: CASSADSANEKLFF.